A selection of T cell receptor beta chains follows, all from one sample in a study of tumor-infiltrating lymphocytes in primary liver carcinoma. Each CDR3 protein gets one entry after TCRdb re-called the multiplex PCR reads with MiXCR. The table shows 100,000 to 150,000 distinct CDR3 sequences, with 60% to 70% occurring only once. The sample was liver tumor tissue from sampling region 1. These receptors were obtained from a woman aged 55-69 years with primary liver carcinoma and hepatitis B virus infection. CDR3s include the opening cysteine and the closing phenylalanine or tryptophan. A D gene is named only where the DNA matches it firmly. Rows give clone size only sometimes, using once, few, many, or a class for an expanded clone.

d_gene: TRBD1
abundance: many
v_gene: TRBV11-2
len: 15
j_gene: TRBJ1-2
CDR3aa: CASSSDRVYLHGYTF
CDR3nt: TGTGCCAGCAGCTCGGACAGGGTGTATCTTCATGGCTACACCTTC

d_gene: NA
abundance: once
v_gene: TRBV4-1
len: 18
j_gene: TRBJ1-2
CDR3aa: CASSQGGLSHLRPYGYTF
CDR3nt: TGTGCCAGCAGCCAAGGCGGGCTCAGCCACCTCAGACCCTATGGCTACACCTTC

d_gene: TRBD2
abundance: NA
v_gene: TRBV6-1
len: 17
j_gene: TRBJ2-7
CDR3aa: CASSESTHLAGGHEQYF
CDR3nt: TGTGCCAGCAGTGAATCCACCCATCTAGCGGGAGGGCACGAGCAGTACTTC

d_gene: NA
abundance: NA
v_gene: TRBV6-1
len: 11
j_gene: TRBJ2-7
CDR3aa: CATQRTYERYF
CDR3nt: TGTGCCACCCAGAGGACCTACGAGCGGTACTTC

d_gene: NA
abundance: NA
v_gene: TRBV6-2/TRBV6-3
len: 14
j_gene: TRBJ2-1
CDR3aa: CASRPEGGFNEQLF
CDR3nt: TGTGCCAGCAGACCCGAGGGGGGTTTCAATGAGCAGCTCTTC

d_gene: TRBD2
abundance: NA
v_gene: TRBV14
len: 18
j_gene: TRBJ2-1
CDR3aa: CASSLSGRRSLGSIQQFF
CDR3nt: TGTGCCAGCAGCCTTAGCGGGAGAAGGTCTCTCGGTTCGATTCAGCAGTTCTTC

d_gene: TRBD2
abundance: NA
v_gene: TRBV5-1
len: 14
j_gene: TRBJ2-1
CDR3aa: CASAGQLAGLEQFF
CDR3nt: TGCGCCAGCGCCGGCCAACTAGCGGGACTTGAGCAGTTCTTC

d_gene: NA
abundance: many
v_gene: TRBV28
len: 13
j_gene: TRBJ2-3
CDR3aa: CASSLQGPDTQYF
CDR3nt: TGTGCCAGCAGTCTTCAGGGTCCAGATACGCAGTATTTT

d_gene: TRBD1
abundance: NA
v_gene: TRBV11-2
len: 13
j_gene: TRBJ1-2
CDR3aa: CASSLGTGDGYIF
CDR3nt: TGTGCCAGCAGCTTAGGGACAGGGGACGGCTACATCTTC

d_gene: NA
abundance: NA
v_gene: TRBV20-1
len: 14
j_gene: TRBJ2-4
CDR3aa: CSATIPGAKNIQYF
CDR3nt: TGCAGTGCTACCATTCCCGGGGCCAAAAACATTCAGTACTTC

d_gene: TRBD2
abundance: NA
v_gene: TRBV11-2
len: 16
j_gene: TRBJ2-1
CDR3aa: CATEATAGVTYNEQLF
CDR3nt: TGTGCCACTGAGGCGACAGCGGGAGTAACGTACAATGAGCAGTTATTC

d_gene: TRBD1
abundance: NA
v_gene: TRBV28
len: 17
j_gene: TRBJ2-6
CDR3aa: CASRSWTGESGANILTF
CDR3nt: TGTGCCAGCAGATCGTGGACAGGGGAATCTGGGGCCAACATCCTGACTTTC

d_gene: TRBD1
abundance: NA
v_gene: TRBV25-1
len: 14
j_gene: TRBJ2-2
CDR3aa: CASSGGQDTGELFF
CDR3nt: TGTGCCAGCAGTGGCGGACAGGACACCGGGGAGCTGTTTTTT

d_gene: NA
abundance: NA
v_gene: TRBV29-1
len: 13
j_gene: TRBJ2-1
CDR3aa: CSIAWTRGFEQFF
CDR3nt: TGCAGCATTGCCTGGACTAGGGGGTTTGAGCAGTTCTTC

d_gene: TRBD1
abundance: NA
v_gene: TRBV6-6
len: 15
j_gene: TRBJ2-7
CDR3aa: CTSSYSGTAFHEQYF
CDR3nt: TGTACAAGCAGTTACTCGGGGACAGCGTTCCACGAGCAGTACTTC

d_gene: NA
abundance: NA
v_gene: TRBV11-3
len: 15
j_gene: TRBJ2-7
CDR3aa: CASSFSRRYGYDQYF
CDR3nt: TGTGCCAGCAGCTTCTCCCGCCGGTACGGCTACGATCAGTACTTC